The 28 T cell receptor beta chains reported below all come from one sample, sequenced in a study of long-term antiretroviral therapy in people with HIV. At the survey level, the v3.0 immunoSEQ assay was run. Assay: immunoSEQ multiplex PCR; the TCRdb copy retains only in-frame clones and omits some. The sample lists about 22,000 clones; around 84% were seen once. Material: unsorted PBMCs, obtained 1.3 years after starting antiretroviral therapy. The receptors originated from a man in his sixties with HIV.

The chain is built from TRBV2 and TRBJ1-1; D gene unclear. Trimming shortened V by 3 bases and J by 2 bases, and 19 bases separated the two germline ends. Germline values: CDR1 SNHLY, CDR2 FYNNEI. The CDR3 covers 17 residues. The CDR3 sequence: CASSDSLAGLGNTEAFF. CDR3 DNA sequence: TGTGCCAGCAGTGACTCTCTGGCGGGGTTGGGAAACACTGAAGCTTTCTTT.

This rearrangement joins TRBV2 to TRBJ1-6; D remains unclear. The ends were cut back, 8 bases at V and 7 bases at J, with 12 bases in the middle. The CDR3 runs to 13 residues. Germline assignment: CDR1 SNHLY and CDR2 FYNNEI. The CDR3 DNA reads TGTGCCAGCCCAAGTAATGAGAATTCACCCCTCCACTTT. This translates into CASPSNENSPLHF.

This rearrangement joins TRBV5-1 to TRBJ2-3, with a weak D call TRBD1 (7 bases). Germline CDR1 reads SGHRS; CDR2 reads YFSETQ. The CDR3 has 15 amino acids. The V and J ends lost 0 bases and 5 bases respectively, with 13 bases between them. CDR3 residues: CASSLEGGGGDTQYF. For the CDR3, the DNA is TGCGCCAGCAGCTTGGAAGGAGGGGGCGGAGATACGCAGTATTTT.

J is TRBJ2-1 and V is TRBV9; D is perhaps TRBD1 (5 bases). The CDR3 runs 16 residues. Trimming took 0 bases from V and 1 from J, leaving 11 bases between them. Germline values: CDR1 SGDLS, CDR2 YYNGEE. The CDR3 DNA reads TGTGCCAGCAGCGTAGTAGGGCAGGGATCCTACAATGAGCAGTTCTTC. It translates to CASSVVGQGSYNEQFF. Together with reference TRBV9 and TRBJ2-1, the CDR3 gives the full variable domain: DSGVTQTPKHLITATGQRVTLRCSPRSGDLSVYWYQQSLDQGLQFLIQYYNGEERAKGNILERFSAQQFPDLHSELNLSSLELGDSALYFCASSVVGQGSYNEQFFGPGTRLTVL.

The V call is TRBV6-5, the J call TRBJ1-2; 11 bases are a match to TRBD1. Germline V gene data show CDR1 as MNHEY and CDR2 as SVGAGI. The V and J ends lost 4 bases and 2 bases, in that order; junction bases with no gene match: 6. The CDR3 loop spans 16 amino acids. The DNA of the CDR3 is TGTGCCAGCAGTTCGGACAGGGGGCGGTCAAACTATGGCTACACCTTC. Its translation is CASSSDRGRSNYGYTF.

The genes are TRBV5-1 and TRBJ1-1; tentative D call: TRBD1 (5 bases). Germline V gene data show CDR1 as SGHRS and CDR2 as YFSETQ. The CDR3 is 14 residues long. V was pared by 9 bases and J by 2 bases, with 17 bases between. CDR3: CATSPGAANTEAFF. In nucleotides, the CDR3 is TGCGCCACCTCGCCCGGGGCTGCTAACACTGAAGCTTTCTTT.

This clone was found once. The rearrangement uses TRBV5-4 and TRBJ2-1; D gene ambiguous. The V gene's germline CDR1 is SGHNT and CDR2 YYREEE (reference sequence). CDR3 length: 17 residues. Trimming took 4 bases from V and 7 from J, leaving 24 bases between them. DNA for the CDR3: TGTGCCAGCAGCGGGTCTGGGGTCGGTTCTTCTCCAAATGAGCAGTTCTTC. Encoded protein: CASSGSGVGSSPNEQFF. The whole variable domain, filled in from reference TRBV5-4 and TRBJ2-1, reads ETGVTQSPTHLIKTRGQQVTLRCSSQSGHNTVSWYQQALGQGPQFIFQYYREEENGRGNFPPRFSGLQFPNYSSELNVNALELDDSALYLCASSGSGVGSSPNEQFFGPGTRLTVL.

J is TRBJ1-4 and V is TRBV6-5; D might be TRBD1 (5 bases). CDR3 length equals 15 residues. The V gene's germline CDR1 is MNHEY and CDR2 SVGAGI. V gave up 5 bases and J gave up 3 bases, with 13 bases separating them. For the CDR3, the DNA is TGTGCCAGCAGTACTTCAGGGTCGGCTAATGAAAAACTGTTTTTT. Amino acid sequence: CASSTSGSANEKLFF.

The V and J genes are TRBV5-1 and TRBJ2-7, with no clear D. The CDR3 loop spans 14 amino acids. Trimming removed 0 bases at V and 2 bases at J, with 9 bases between. CDR1 is SGHRS and CDR2 is YFSETQ in the germline V gene. The DNA for the CDR3 is TGCGCCAGCAGCTTGGAACAGCTCCCCTACGAGCAGTACTTC. Translated, it gives CASSLEQLPYEQYF. Together with reference TRBV5-1 and TRBJ2-7, the CDR3 gives the full variable domain: KAGVTQTPRYLIKTRGQQVTLSCSPISGHRSVSWYQQTPGQGLQFLFEYFSETQRNKGNFPGRFSGRQFSNSRSEMNVSTLELGDSALYLCASSLEQLPYEQYFGPGTRLTVT.

The chain is built from TRBV19 and TRBJ2-5, with TRBD1 matching 7 bases. J was trimmed by 2 bases and V by 6 bases; bases with no gene match: 3. This CDR3 is 13 amino acids long. CDR1 is LNHDA and CDR2 is SQIVND in the germline V gene (reference sequence). CDR3 sequence: CASRVRGQETQYF. CDR3 nucleotide sequence: TGTGCCAGTAGGGTCAGGGGGCAAGAGACCCAGTACTTC.

The rearrangement uses TRBV5-5 and TRBJ1-5; TRBD1 matches at 7 bases. Germline V gives CDR1 SGHKS, CDR2 YYEKEE (reference sequence). Trimming removed 4 bases from V and 1 base from J; junction bases left unmatched: 8. The CDR3 covers 16 residues. The CDR3 spells CASSPDATGSNQPQHF. For the CDR3, the DNA is TGTGCCAGCAGCCCTGACGCGACAGGGAGCAATCAGCCCCAGCATTTT. Supplemented by reference TRBV5-5 and TRBJ1-5, the full variable domain reads DAGVTQSPTHLIKTRGQQVTLRCSPISGHKSVSWYQQVLGQGPQFIFQYYEKEERGRGNFPDRFSARQFPNYSSELNVNALLLGDSALYLCASSPDATGSNQPQHFGDGTRLSIL.

The chain has TRBV6-1 and TRBJ2-7; 7 bases agree with TRBD1. The germline V gene encodes CDR1 MNHNS and CDR2 SASEGT. Unmatched junction bases numbered 0, after V lost 5 bases and J lost 2 bases. The CDR3 has 12 residues. The CDR3 region has the DNA TGTGCCAGCAGTAGGGGGCCCTACGAGCAGTACTTC. Translated: CASSRGPYEQYF.

V and J are TRBV20-1 and TRBJ2-3; D is uncertain. V was cut by 2 bases and J by 4 bases, with 4 bases left in between. In germline, CDR1 is DFQATT, CDR2 SNEGSKA (reference sequence). There are 11 residues in the CDR3. Here the CDR3 reads CSARYADTQYF. In DNA, the CDR3 is TGCAGTGCTAGATATGCAGATACGCAGTATTTT.

This chain uses TRBV5-1 with TRBJ1-5, with TRBD1 matching 8 bases. The CDR3 covers 13 residues. Germline V gene lookup returns CDR1 SGHRS and CDR2 YFSETQ. V lost 4 bases, J lost 7 bases, and 4 bases stayed unmatched. DNA of the CDR3: TGCGCCAGCAGCATACAGGGGGAGCAGCCCCAGCATTTT. Translation: CASSIQGEQPQHF.

J is TRBJ1-1 and V is TRBV7-9; 7 nucleotides agree with TRBD1. Trimming took 5 bases from V and 2 from J; bases not matched to a gene: 11. The CDR3 loop spans 16 amino acids. CDR1 SEHNR and CDR2 FQNEAQ come from the germline V gene (reference sequence). The CDR3 DNA sequence: TGTGCCAGCAGCACCCGACAGGGTTCGGTCAACACTGAAGCTTTCTTT. Translation: CASSTRQGSVNTEAFF.

V and J are TRBV18 and TRBJ1-5; 9 bases are a match to TRBD1. The CDR3 sequence is 15 residues long. From germline, CDR1 is KGHSH and CDR2 LQKENI. The J segment lost 4 bases and the V segment lost 2 bases, leaving 3 bases of the junction unmatched. This chain's CDR3 is CASSPGTGRNQPQHF. CDR3 coding DNA: TGTGCCAGCTCACCAGGGACAGGGAGGAATCAGCCCCAGCATTTT.

V gene TRBV9 combines with J gene TRBJ2-3; 12 bases are a match to TRBD2. Germline CDR1 and CDR2: SGDLS and YYNGEE. Losses at the gene ends were 3 bases for V and 0 bases for J; bases not matched to a gene: 5. The CDR3 is 17 amino acids. CDR3 DNA sequence: TGTGCCAGCAGCGCCACCGGGACTAGCGGGAGCACAGATACGCAGTATTTT. It encodes CASSATGTSGSTDTQYF.

The genes are TRBV18 and TRBJ1-5, with D possibly being TRBD1 (5 bases). The germline CDR1 and CDR2 sequences are KGHSH and LQKENI. The CDR3 is 13 amino acids. DNA for the CDR3: TGTGTCGACGAGGTCGGGGCCGATCAGCCCCAGCATTTT. Amino acids: CVDEVGADQPQHF.

This clone was picked up one time. The chain uses TRBV7-3 and TRBJ2-3; no firm D call. The CDR3 has 14 residues. CDR1 SGHTA and CDR2 FQGTGA come from the germline V gene. Trimming removed 3 bases from V and 4 bases from J, with 11 bases in between. The CDR3 sequence: CASSFGGTADTQYF. CDR3 DNA: TGTGCCAGCAGCTTTGGTGGCACGGCAGATACGCAGTATTTT.

The chain couples TRBV19 to TRBJ1-5; no clear D. The CDR3 is 13 residues long. V lost 5 bases and J 4 bases, leaving 9 bases between the germline ends. Germline CDR1 and CDR2: LNHDA and SQIVND (reference sequence). CDR3 in amino acids: CASSPDRNQPQHF. The DNA for the CDR3 is TGTGCCAGTAGTCCCGATCGGAATCAGCCCCAGCATTTT. Full variable domain (rest looked up from reference TRBV19 and TRBJ1-5): DGGITQSPKYLFRKEGQNVTLSCEQNLNHDAMYWYRQDPGQGLRLIYYSQIVNDFQKGDIAEGYSVSREKKESFPLTVTSAQKNPTAFYLCASSPDRNQPQHFGDGTRLSIL.

The DNA of the CDR3 is TGCGCCAGCAGTACGGAGGTGCACACTGAAGCTTTCTTT. The encoded protein is CASSTEVHTEAFF. The rearrangement uses TRBV23-1 and TRBJ1-1; the D is unclear. TRBV23-1 is given ORF status, its function remaining uncertain. The V and J ends lost 5 bases and 3 bases respectively, with 10 bases between them. The CDR3 has 13 residues.

This chain uses TRBV10-2 with TRBJ2-7; 9 nucleotides line up with TRBD1. Germline CDR1 is WSHSY and CDR2 is SAAADI. The ends lost 2 bases at V and 11 bases at J; junction bases unmatched: 13. This CDR3 spans 15 amino acids. CDR3 sequence: CASSEGTGSFLDKYF. The CDR3, as DNA: TGCGCCAGCAGTGAGGGGACAGGGTCTTTCCTGGATAAGTACTTC.

The chain recombines TRBV5-1 with TRBJ2-1, with 10 bases aligning to TRBD2. The CDR3 runs to 16 residues. The V gene's germline CDR1 is SGHRS and CDR2 YFSETQ. With 7 bases clipped from V and 4 bases from J, the junction kept 11 bases outside the gene matches. In nucleotides, the CDR3 is TGCGCCAGCGAACCCGGGGGTAGCGGGGGGTACAATGAGCAGTTCTTC. Its protein is CASEPGGSGGYNEQFF.

V gene TRBV30 combines with J gene TRBJ2-2, with 9 bases aligning to TRBD2. This CDR3 has 16 residues. J gave up 6 bases and V 0 bases, and 8 bases lay outside the gene matches. CDR1 and CDR2 from the germline V gene are GTSNPN and SVGIG (reference sequence). The chain's CDR3 is CAWSVSRTSVAGELFF. The CDR3 nucleotides are TGTGCCTGGAGTGTTTCCCGGACTAGCGTTGCCGGGGAGCTGTTTTTT.

This chain uses TRBV19 with TRBJ1-1; D might be TRBD1 (5 bases). The germline V gene encodes CDR1 LNHDA and CDR2 SQIVND (reference sequence). The CDR3 has 16 residues. Trimming shortened V by 2 bases and J by 1 base, and 14 bases separated the two germline ends. This CDR3 reads CASSIIFRGRNTEAFF. The CDR3 DNA follows: TGTGCCAGTAGTATAATCTTTCGGGGGAGGAACACTGAAGCTTTCTTT.

The chain carries TRBV5-5 and TRBJ2-5; possibly TRBD1 for D (6 bases). Looked up from germline, CDR1 is SGHKS and CDR2 is YYEKEE (reference sequence). This CDR3 is built from 15 residues. Trimming pared 2 bases from V and 9 bases from J, leaving 20 bases between. DNA of the CDR3: TGTGCCAGCAGCTTCCAGGACAGTGGGCGTGGGGCCCAGTACTTC. Translated, it gives CASSFQDSGRGAQYF.

This clone was detected only a few times. The V call is TRBV28, the J call TRBJ2-7; TRBD1 matches 7 bases. The germline V gene encodes CDR1 MDHEN and CDR2 SYDVKM. The CDR3 loop spans 16 amino acids. J gave up 3 bases and V 2 bases, and 10 bases lay outside the gene matches. DNA for the CDR3: TGTGCCAGCAGTTTAATTAGTTTGGACAGGAGCTACGAGCAGTACTTC. Translation: CASSLISLDRSYEQYF.

The chain is built from TRBV30 and TRBJ1-3; D might be TRBD1 (5 bases). The CDR3 has 12 residues. The V gene's germline CDR1 is GTSNPN and CDR2 SVGIG (reference sequence). In DNA form, the CDR3 reads TGTGCAGGGGACCGACCTGGAAACACCATATATTTT. It encodes CAGDRPGNTIYF.